This TCR beta chain was observed in a study of Ad26.COV2.S vaccination and SARS-CoV-2 variants. Sequencing was performed with immunoSEQ multiplex PCR; in TCRdb, only in-frame clones are kept and a portion is missing. The sample consists of roughly 380,000 clones, 92% of them appearing once. Comment on this clone: Its specificity is unknown.

In germline, CDR1 is LNHDA, CDR2 SQIVND (reference sequence). Trimming removed 6 bases from V and 2 bases from J; junction bases left unmatched: 4. The CDR3 runs 14 residues. The study's findings and limits: Reportedly, spike-specific CD8+ and CD4+ T cell responses achieved substantial breadth once vaccination had taken place. The TCR breadth and depth analyses may have understated or missed part of the total T cell responses. Vaccine and placebo recipients had comparable breadth of non-spike TCRs.

The chain has TRBV19 and TRBJ2-5, with TRBD1 matching 9 bases. This clonotype was sampled from a human donor who had recovered from COVID-19. Sequenced here: peripheral blood, sampled after recovery from COVID-19. The CDR3 DNA is TGTGCCAGTAGAGAGACAGGGGGACAAGAGACCCAGTACTTC. Its protein is CASRETGGQETQYF.